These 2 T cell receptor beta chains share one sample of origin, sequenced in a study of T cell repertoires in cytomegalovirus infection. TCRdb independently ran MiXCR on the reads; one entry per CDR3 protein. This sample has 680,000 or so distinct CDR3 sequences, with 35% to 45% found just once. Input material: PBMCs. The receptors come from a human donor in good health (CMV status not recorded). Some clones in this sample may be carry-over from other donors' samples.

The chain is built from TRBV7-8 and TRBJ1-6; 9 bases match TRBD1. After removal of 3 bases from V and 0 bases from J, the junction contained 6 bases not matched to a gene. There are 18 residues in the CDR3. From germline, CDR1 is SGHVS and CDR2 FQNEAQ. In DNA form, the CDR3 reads TGTGCCAGCAGCTTGCGGGACAGGGTATTCTCCTATAATTCACCCCTCCACTTT. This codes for CASSLRDRVFSYNSPLHF.

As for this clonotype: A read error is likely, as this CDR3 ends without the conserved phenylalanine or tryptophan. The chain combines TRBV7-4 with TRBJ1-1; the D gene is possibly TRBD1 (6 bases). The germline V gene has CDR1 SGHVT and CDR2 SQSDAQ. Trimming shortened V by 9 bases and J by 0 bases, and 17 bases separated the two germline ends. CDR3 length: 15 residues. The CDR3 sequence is CASRGRQAMNTEAFC. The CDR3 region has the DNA TGTGCCAGTCGGGGACGACAGGCGATGAACACTGAAGCTTTCTGT.